These 20 T cell receptor beta chains were all obtained from the same sample, sequenced in a study of blood T cell repertoires in COVID-19 (dated by TCRdb to 2018 to 2020). Receptor amplification or capture employed the immunoSEQ multiplex PCR assay. The table comes from immuneACCESS by way of TCRdb, which keeps in-frame sequences with V and J called. Part of the clones is missing from these tables; in studies checked, under half for an unresolved V gene and the rest for unknown reasons. Across this sample there are about 120,000 clones, with just over 90% seen only once. The top ten hold approximately 1.9% of the sample. The specimen was peripheral blood. Receptor source: a human donor with active COVID-19. The donor label of this sample is uncertain.

The rearrangement uses TRBV7-2 and TRBJ1-4; D not resolved. CDR3 size: 15 residues. From germline, CDR1 is SGHTA and CDR2 FQGNSA. V was cut by 2 bases and J by 8 bases, with 15 bases left in between. DNA of the CDR3: TGTGCCAGCAGCTTAATCTTTGGCAGGCCCGAAAAACTGTTTTTT. Amino acids: CASSLIFGRPEKLFF.

This clone was recorded only once. The chain joins TRBV6-5 to TRBJ1-2; TRBD1 agrees at 7 bases. With 2 bases clipped from V and 8 bases from J, the junction kept 5 bases outside the gene matches. Germline V gene sequence: CDR1 MNHEY, CDR2 SVGAGI. CDR3 length equals 13 residues. The CDR3 nucleotides read TGTGCCAGCAGTTACGACAGGGCGCGAGGCTACACCTTC. Encoded protein: CASSYDRARGYTF.

This rearrangement joins TRBV12-3 or TRBV12-4 to TRBJ1-2, with D hard to call. The CDR3 totals 13 residues. Deletions cut 2 bases from V and 8 bases from J, with 12 bases between. CDR3 sequence: CASSLQSGGGYTF. The CDR3 DNA is TGTGCCAGCAGTTTACAAAGCGGCGGGGGCTACACCTTC.

The genes are TRBV12-3 or TRBV12-4 and TRBJ1-4, with D perhaps TRBD1 (6 bases). V lost 5 bases and J 13 bases, leaving 14 bases between the germline ends. The CDR3 is 12 residues long. CDR3 region: CASSAGQPTLFF. CDR3 DNA sequence: TGTGCCAGCAGTGCTGGACAGCCCACACTGTTTTTT.

The chain recombines TRBV2 with TRBJ2-7; the D gene is possibly TRBD1 (6 bases). From germline, CDR1 is SNHLY and CDR2 FYNNEI. The CDR3 covers 14 residues. The V end was cut by 2 bases, the J end by 3 bases, with 11 bases between. CDR3 nucleotide sequence: TGTGCCAGCAGTGAATCCTCACAGGGCTACGAGCAGTACTTC. Amino acids: CASSESSQGYEQYF.

The chain has TRBV9 and TRBJ1-3, with D uncertain. Trimming removed 3 bases from V and 1 base from J, with 11 bases in between. There are 15 residues in the CDR3. Germline-derived CDR1 and CDR2 are SGDLS and YYNGEE. The CDR3 DNA reads TGTGCCAGCAGCGCATTTGGGCATTCTGGAAACACCATATATTTT. This encodes CASSAFGHSGNTIYF.

The rearrangement uses TRBV3-1 (or the pseudogene TRBV3-2) and TRBJ1-1; the D gene is possibly TRBD1 (5 bases). The V end lost 2 bases, the J end lost 4 bases, and 11 bases lay between the germline ends. CDR1 and CDR2 from the germline V gene are LGHDT and YNNKEL (reference sequence). The CDR3 sequence is 14 residues long. Here the CDR3 reads CASSQWGTLTEAFF. The DNA of the CDR3 is TGTGCCAGCAGCCAATGGGGCACTCTCACTGAAGCTTTCTTT.

The chain couples TRBV30 to TRBJ2-3; a weak D match, TRBD1 (5 bases). The germline CDR1 and CDR2 sequences are GTSNPN and SVGIG (reference sequence). V was shortened by 2 bases and J by 3 bases, with 9 bases between the two germline ends. CDR3 size: 13 residues. CDR3: CAWSWGRTDTQYF. In DNA, the CDR3 is TGTGCCTGGAGTTGGGGCCGAACAGATACGCAGTATTTT.

The V call is TRBV7-9, the J call TRBJ2-3, with D tentatively TRBD1 (6 bases). Germline V lookup: CDR1 SEHNR, CDR2 FQNEAQ (reference sequence). Between the trimmed V and J ends, which lost 5 bases and 4 bases, there was a span of 13 bases. This CDR3 comprises 14 residues. The DNA for the CDR3 is TGTGCCAGCAGCCCCCCAGGGGTTTCAGATACGCAGTATTTT. Protein product: CASSPPGVSDTQYF.

The chain combines TRBV11-2 with TRBJ2-2; D not resolved. Germline CDR1 reads SGHAT; CDR2 reads FQNNGV. Trimming took off 0 bases at V and 6 bases at J, with 14 bases between the two ends. This CDR3 region has 16 residues. Here the CDR3 DNA reads TGTGCCAGCAGCTTAGATCGCGCAGGAATTGCCGGGGAGCTGTTTTTT. Translation: CASSLDRAGIAGELFF.

V is TRBV28 and J is TRBJ2-2; 8 bases are shared with TRBD1. The germline CDR1 and CDR2 sequences are MDHEN and SYDVKM. CDR3 length: 15 residues. Germline trimming cut 8 bases from V and 4 bases from J; bases unmatched to any gene: 9. CDR3 DNA sequence: TGTGCCAGCCGCTGGGACAGGAGACCCACCGGGGAGCTGTTTTTT. Translation: CASRWDRRPTGELFF. Full variable domain (remainder filled in from reference TRBV28 and TRBJ2-2): DVKVTQSSRYLVKRTGEKVFLECVQDMDHENMFWYRQDPGLGLRLIYFSYDVKMKEKGDIPEGYSVSREKKERFSLILESASTNQTSMYLCASRWDRRPTGELFFGEGSRLTVL.

V gene TRBV2 combines with J gene TRBJ1-5, with D uncertain. CDR1 is SNHLY and CDR2 is FYNNEI in the germline V gene. The CDR3 length is 13 residues. The V end lost 11 bases, the J end lost 7 bases, and 18 bases lay between the germline ends. The CDR3 reads CAASPGGSQPQHF. The CDR3 DNA reads as TGTGCCGCCTCACCTGGAGGGAGCCAGCCCCAGCATTTT.

The V call is TRBV19, the J call TRBJ2-3; TRBD2 agrees at 8 bases. CDR1 and CDR2 (germline): LNHDA, SQIVND (reference sequence). This CDR3 is built from 16 residues. V trimming: 4 bases; J trimming: 3 bases; junction bases outside the gene matches: 9. CDR3 loop: CASSKPSGGETDTQYF. CDR3 DNA: TGTGCCAGTAGTAAACCCAGCGGGGGAGAAACAGATACGCAGTATTTT.

V gene TRBV19 combines with J gene TRBJ1-2; no reliable D call. CDR3 size: 13 residues. Trimming removed 2 bases at V and 6 bases at J, with 10 bases between. CDR1 and CDR2 (germline): LNHDA, SQIVND (reference sequence). CDR3 loop: CASSIQETDGYTF. DNA of the CDR3: TGTGCCAGTAGTATACAGGAAACGGATGGCTACACCTTC.

The chain is built from TRBV7-3 and TRBJ2-3, with TRBD2 matching 9 bases. The germline gives CDR1 SGHTA, CDR2 FQGTGA. This CDR3 has 16 amino acids. Trimming took 5 bases from V and 8 from J; bases not matched to a gene: 14. Written as DNA, the CDR3 is TGTGCCAGCAGCCGATCTCCCGGGACTAGCTTAGGTACGCAGTATTTT. Protein sequence: CASSRSPGTSLGTQYF. The complete variable domain, with remaining parts taken from reference TRBV7-3 and TRBJ2-3, reads GAGVSQTPSNKVTEKGKYVELRCDPISGHTALYWYRQSLGQGPEFLIYFQGTGAADDSGLPNDRFFAVRPEGSVSTLKIQRTERGDSAVYLCASSRSPGTSLGTQYFGPGTRLTVL.

This clone was detected a few times. This chain joins TRBV5-4 and TRBJ1-4; TRBD1 agrees at 8 bases. The V and J ends lost 9 bases and 3 bases, in that order; junction bases with no gene match: 7. This CDR3 is 14 amino acids long. Per the germline V gene, CDR1 is SGHNT and CDR2 is YYREEE (reference sequence). Written as DNA, the CDR3 is TGTGCCACCTTTTCACAGGGGGCTAATGAAAAACTGTTTTTT. This translates into CATFSQGANEKLFF.

The V call is TRBV6-5, the J call TRBJ1-2; TRBD1 is a possible D gene (5 bases). The V end was cut by 5 bases, the J end by 8 bases, with 12 bases between. The germline V gene encodes CDR1 MNHEY and CDR2 SVGAGI. The CDR3 is 12 residues long. This CDR3 reads CASSRTGGGYTF. The CDR3 DNA follows: TGTGCCAGCAGTCGAACCGGGGGGGGCTACACCTTC.

This chain uses TRBV18 with TRBJ1-1; D is uncertain. Trimming removed 1 base at V and 0 bases at J, with 12 bases between. The CDR3 sequence is 16 residues long. Germline V gives CDR1 KGHSH, CDR2 LQKENI. This CDR3 is CASSPRRAPLNTEAFF. The DNA for the CDR3 is TGTGCCAGCTCACCACGGAGGGCCCCCTTGAACACTGAAGCTTTCTTT. Together with reference TRBV18 and TRBJ1-1, the CDR3 gives the full variable domain: NAGVMQNPRHLVRRRGQEARLRCSPMKGHSHVYWYRQLPEEGLKFMVYLQKENIIDESGMPKERFSAEFPKEGPSILRIQQVVRGDSAAYFCASSPRRAPLNTEAFFGQGTRLTVV.

This rearrangement joins TRBV6-1 to TRBJ1-2; D unclear. V was clipped by 5 bases and J by 0 bases, with 16 bases between them. The CDR3 is 16 amino acids. Germline V gene data show CDR1 as MNHNS and CDR2 as SASEGT. As DNA, the CDR3 is TGTGCCAGCAGTAAAGGTCGAAGTGCGACTAACTATGGCTACACCTTC. Amino acids: CASSKGRSATNYGYTF.

This sequence joins TRBV7-8 and TRBJ2-2; tentatively, D is TRBD2 (5 bases). The CDR3 has 15 amino acids. Germline V lookup: CDR1 SGHVS, CDR2 FQNEAQ. Trimming removed 3 bases from V and 1 base from J, with 9 bases in between. For the CDR3, the DNA is TGTGCCAGCAGCTTGGACGGGAAGAACACCGGGGAGCTGTTTTTT. Its protein product is CASSLDGKNTGELFF.